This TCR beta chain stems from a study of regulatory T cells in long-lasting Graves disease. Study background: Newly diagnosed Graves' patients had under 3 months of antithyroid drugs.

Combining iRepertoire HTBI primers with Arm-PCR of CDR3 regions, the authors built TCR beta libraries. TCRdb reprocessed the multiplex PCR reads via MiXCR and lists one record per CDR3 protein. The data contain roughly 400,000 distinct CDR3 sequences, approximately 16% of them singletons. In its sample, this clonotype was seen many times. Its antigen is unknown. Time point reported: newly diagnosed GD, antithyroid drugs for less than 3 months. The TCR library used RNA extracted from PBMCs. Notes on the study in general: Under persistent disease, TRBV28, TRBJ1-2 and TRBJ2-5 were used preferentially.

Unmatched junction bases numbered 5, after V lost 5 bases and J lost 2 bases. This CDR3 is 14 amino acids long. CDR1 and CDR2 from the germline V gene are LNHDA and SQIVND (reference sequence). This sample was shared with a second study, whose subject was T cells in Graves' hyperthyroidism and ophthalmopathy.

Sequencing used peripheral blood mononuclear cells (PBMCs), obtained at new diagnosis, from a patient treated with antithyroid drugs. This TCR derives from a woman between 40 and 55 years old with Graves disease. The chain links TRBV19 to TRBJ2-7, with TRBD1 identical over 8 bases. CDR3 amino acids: CASSSDRGTYEQYF. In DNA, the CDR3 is TGTGCCAGTAGTTCCGACAGGGGTACCTACGAGCAGTACTTC.